Below, 30 T cell receptor beta chains from the same sample are listed, as sequenced in a study of T cell responses to AZD1222 COVID-19 vaccine. Produced via immunoSEQ multiplex PCR; TCRdb's table is partial and in-frame only. This sample has about 170,000 clones, with 75% to 95% found just once. The material was peripheral blood, obtained on day 0 of AZD1222 vaccination. These receptors came from an adult in good health.

The V gene is TRBV6-5, the J gene TRBJ1-2; 9 bases map to TRBD1. The CDR3 loop spans 14 amino acids. Looked up from germline, CDR1 is MNHEY and CDR2 is SVGAGI. Losses at the gene ends were 6 bases for V and 5 bases for J; bases not matched to a gene: 7. CDR3 residues: CASSSDRGTYGYTF. In DNA, the CDR3 is TGTGCCAGCAGCTCAGACAGGGGGACATATGGCTACACCTTC.

This chain joins TRBV27 and TRBJ1-1; D ambiguous. V was pared by 5 bases and J by 0 bases, with 7 bases between. The CDR3 totals 13 residues. CDR1 MNHEY and CDR2 SMNVEV come from the germline V gene (reference sequence). The CDR3 sequence: CASSTGMNTEAFF. In nucleotides, the CDR3 is TGTGCCAGCAGTACGGGGATGAACACTGAAGCTTTCTTT.

This clone was recorded a few times. This chain connects TRBV27 to TRBJ2-7; D may correspond to TRBD1 or TRBD2 (5 bases each). Trimming removed 6 bases at V and 2 bases at J, with 14 bases between. CDR1 is MNHEY and CDR2 is SMNVEV in the germline V gene (reference sequence). The CDR3 loop spans 14 amino acids. The CDR3 coding sequence is TGTGCCAGCAGCCACCGGGGCTTTACCTACGAGCAGTACTTC. Protein sequence: CASSHRGFTYEQYF.

This chain uses TRBV7-9 with TRBJ2-3; no definite D call. This CDR3 has 11 residues. Germline CDR1 reads SEHNR; CDR2 reads FQNEAQ (reference sequence). Trimming pared 5 bases from V and 5 bases from J, leaving 5 bases between. CDR3 sequence: CASSPQDTQYF. In nucleotides, the CDR3 is TGTGCCAGCAGCCCCCAAGATACGCAGTATTTT.

This chain uses TRBV23-1 with TRBJ1-4; D not resolved. TRBV23-1 carries the ORF label, with uncertain function. The CDR3 is 16 amino acids. The V end was cut by 8 bases, the J end by 1 base, with 17 bases between. CDR3 coding DNA: TGCGCCAGCGAACGATACGGGTCCAGAACTAATGAAAAACTGTTTTTT. Translated: CASERYGSRTNEKLFF.

The rearrangement links TRBV11-2 to TRBJ2-7; D is unclear. The length of the CDR3 is 16 residues. The germline V and J ends were trimmed by 1 base and 3 bases, with 16 bases remaining between them. Germline CDR1 and CDR2: SGHAT and FQNNGV. The CDR3 protein is CASSLGRMGSLYEQYF. The CDR3 DNA follows: TGTGCCAGCAGCTTAGGTCGTATGGGCAGCCTCTACGAGCAGTACTTC.

The sample holds one count of this clone. V and J are TRBV7-5 and TRBJ1-3. TRBV7-5 is marked as a pseudogene. CDR3 length equals 15 residues. The CDR3 region is CARRTPRGGGNTIYF. CDR3 coding DNA: TGTGCCAGAAGAACGCCGAGGGGAGGTGGAAACACCATATATTTT.

This chain joins TRBV21-1 and TRBJ2-3. TRBV21-1 constitutes a pseudogene. The CDR3 contains 14 residues. The CDR3 spells CASSPDPLYDTQYF. As DNA, the CDR3 is TGTGCCAGCAGCCCGGACCCTTTGTACGATACGCAGTATTTT.

V gene TRBV27 combines with J gene TRBJ1-3; perhaps TRBD1 as D (6 bases). V was trimmed by 2 bases and J by 4 bases, leaving 18 bases between them. Looked up from germline, CDR1 is MNHEY and CDR2 is SMNVEV (reference sequence). The CDR3 consists of 17 residues. CDR3 region: CASSLGGHLSAGNTIYF. CDR3 DNA sequence: TGTGCCAGCAGTTTAGGGGGACATCTCTCGGCAGGAAACACCATATATTTT.

The chain combines TRBV7-9 with TRBJ2-5, with D perhaps matching TRBD1 (5 bases). Germline CDR1 SEHNR, CDR2 FQNEAQ (reference sequence). The germline V and J ends were trimmed by 10 bases and 0 bases, with 15 bases remaining between them. The CDR3 totals 14 residues. The DNA of the CDR3 is TGTGCCATTCAGGCAGGGCCAGACCAAGAGACCCAGTACTTC. Amino acid sequence: CAIQAGPDQETQYF.

V usage is TRBV18 and J usage is TRBJ1-1, with D unclear. Trimming shortened V by 8 bases and J by 1 base, and 14 bases separated the two germline ends. CDR3 size: 14 residues. Germline V CDR1 and CDR2: KGHSH, LQKENI. CDR3 DNA sequence: TGTGCCAGCGGGGATTCTATCAAGAACACTGAAGCTTTCTTT. Encoded protein: CASGDSIKNTEAFF. Together with reference TRBV18 and TRBJ1-1, the CDR3 gives the full variable domain: NAGVMQNPRHLVRRRGQEARLRCSPMKGHSHVYWYRQLPEEGLKFMVYLQKENIIDESGMPKERFSAEFPKEGPSILRIQQVVRGDSAAYFCASGDSIKNTEAFFGQGTRLTVV.

The rearrangement uses TRBV18 and TRBJ2-2; D unresolved. Trimming took 0 bases from V and 7 from J, leaving 9 bases between them. Germline CDR1 KGHSH, CDR2 LQKENI. The CDR3 spans 14 residues. The CDR3, as DNA: TGTGCCAGCTCACCACCGGGGAAAGACGGGGAGCTGTTTTTT. This encodes CASSPPGKDGELFF. The full variable domain, with the rest looked up from reference TRBV18 and TRBJ2-2, is NAGVMQNPRHLVRRRGQEARLRCSPMKGHSHVYWYRQLPEEGLKFMVYLQKENIIDESGMPKERFSAEFPKEGPSILRIQQVVRGDSAAYFCASSPPGKDGELFFGEGSRLTVL.

The V call is TRBV28, the J call TRBJ1-6, with D hard to call. Trimming stripped 8 bases from V and 8 bases from J, with 13 bases between. The CDR3 is 13 residues long. The germline gives CDR1 MDHEN, CDR2 SYDVKM. CDR3 nucleotide sequence: TGTGCCAGCCTAGACTGGTCGCATTCACCCCTCCACTTT. This gives the protein CASLDWSHSPLHF.

Turning to this clone: The same CDR3 also results from other DNA sequences found in this sample. The chain joins TRBV7-3 to TRBJ1-1; D perhaps matches TRBD1 (6 bases). The ends were cut back, 5 bases at V and 0 bases at J, with 10 bases in the middle. Looked up from germline, CDR1 is SGHTA and CDR2 is FQGTGA. This CDR3 comprises 14 residues. CDR3 in DNA: TGTGCCAGCAGCCTCGGGGGCATGAACACTGAAGCTTTCTTT. It yields the protein CASSLGGMNTEAFF. The full variable domain, with the rest looked up from reference TRBV7-3 and TRBJ1-1, is GAGVSQTPSNKVTEKGKYVELRCDPISGHTALYWYRQSLGQGPEFLIYFQGTGAADDSGLPNDRFFAVRPEGSVSTLKIQRTERGDSAVYLCASSLGGMNTEAFFGQGTRLTVV.

This rearrangement joins TRBV3-1 (or the pseudogene TRBV3-2) to TRBJ2-7, with 9 bases aligning to TRBD2. The J segment lost 6 bases and the V segment lost 4 bases, leaving 4 bases of the junction unmatched. Germline values: CDR1 LGHDT, CDR2 YNNKEL (reference sequence). The CDR3 covers 13 residues. The CDR3 nucleotides read TGTGCCAGCAGCCTGGGACTAGCAGCCGAGCAGTACTTC. This gives the protein CASSLGLAAEQYF.

The count of this clone is one. The chain carries TRBV4-3 and TRBJ1-6; TRBD1 might be the D (6 bases). Trimming shortened V by 2 bases and J by 6 bases, and 11 bases separated the two germline ends. Germline V gives CDR1 LGHNA, CDR2 YSLEER. The CDR3 is 15 amino acids. The CDR3 here is CASSQLQGGNSPLHF. Written as DNA, the CDR3 is TGCGCCAGCAGCCAACTACAGGGAGGTAATTCACCCCTCCACTTT.

V is TRBV6-5 and J is TRBJ1-2; D possibly corresponds to TRBD1 (5 bases). The V end was cut by 6 bases, the J end by 5 bases, with 19 bases between. The germline V gene encodes CDR1 MNHEY and CDR2 SVGAGI. This CDR3 contains 15 residues. CDR3 nucleotides: TGTGCCAGCAGCCCCTATCCGGGGCGAGAATATGGCTACACCTTC. Its protein product is CASSPYPGREYGYTF.

This clone was counted between two and nine times. This chain connects TRBV6-2 or TRBV6-3 to TRBJ2-5; D not certain. The V end lost 4 bases, the J end lost 1 base, and 13 bases lay between the germline ends. This CDR3 contains 15 residues. Germline values: CDR1 MNHEY, CDR2 SVGEGT. CDR3 sequence (DNA): TGTGCCAGCAGTTTACACACCCCTGGCCAAGAGACCCAGTACTTC. This gives the protein CASSLHTPGQETQYF.

This CDR3 is CASSHPGQEGYNSPLHF. For the CDR3, the DNA is TGTGCCAGCAGCCACCCCGGACAGGAGGGATATAATTCACCCCTCCACTTT. V is TRBV3-1 (or the pseudogene TRBV3-2) and J is TRBJ1-6; 7 nucleotides agree with TRBD1. Germline CDR1 reads LGHDT; CDR2 reads YNNKEL (reference sequence). This CDR3 region has 17 residues. Trimming removed 3 bases from V and 4 bases from J; junction bases left unmatched: 9.

The rearrangement uses TRBV3-1 (or the pseudogene TRBV3-2) and TRBJ1-6; D uncertain. Germline-derived CDR1 and CDR2 are LGHDT and YNNKEL (reference sequence). Trimming stripped 1 base from V and 7 bases from J, with 2 bases between. The CDR3 has 12 amino acids. Here the CDR3 DNA reads TGTGCCAGCAGCCAAGTGAATTCACCCCTCCACTTT. It yields the protein CASSQVNSPLHF.

This clone appeared once. The genes are TRBV3-1 (or the pseudogene TRBV3-2) and TRBJ2-7; 10 bases map to TRBD2. The V gene end was trimmed by 4 bases and the J gene end by 3 bases; junction bases not matched to a gene: 6. Germline V gives CDR1 LGHDT, CDR2 YNNKEL (reference sequence). The CDR3 is 15 residues long. The CDR3, as DNA: TGTGCCAGCAGCCCGCTACTAGCGGGGAGCTACGAGCAGTACTTC. Its protein is CASSPLLAGSYEQYF.

The genes are TRBV6-5 and TRBJ1-1; tentative D call: TRBD1 (5 bases). The CDR3 extends over 15 amino acids. V was shortened by 7 bases and J by 1 base, with 16 bases between the two germline ends. Looked up from germline, CDR1 is MNHEY and CDR2 is SVGAGI. CDR3 DNA sequence: TGTGCCAGCATATCTTCCGGGACTCGGAACACTGAAGCTTTCTTT. This codes for CASISSGTRNTEAFF.

V usage is TRBV19 and J usage is TRBJ1-5, with 7 bases identical to TRBD1. The junction had 8 bases not matched to a gene; V was cut back by 5 bases and J by 1 base. The CDR3 runs 16 residues. Germline V gene sequence: CDR1 LNHDA, CDR2 SQIVND (reference sequence). CDR3 in amino acids: CASSDGKGASNQPQHF. The CDR3, as DNA: TGTGCCAGTAGTGACGGGAAGGGGGCAAGCAATCAGCCCCAGCATTTT.

The rearrangement links TRBV9 to TRBJ2-1, with TRBD2 matching 8 bases. Germline loops: CDR1 SGDLS, CDR2 YYNGEE. The trim removed 5 bases at V and 8 bases at J, leaving 9 bases unmatched. This CDR3 is built from 14 residues. DNA for the CDR3: TGTGCCAGCAGTCTCCCGGGGGGGGGCGATGAGCAGTTCTTC. It encodes CASSLPGGGDEQFF. The entire variable domain, with the rest obtained from reference TRBV9 and TRBJ2-1, is as follows: DSGVTQTPKHLITATGQRVTLRCSPRSGDLSVYWYQQSLDQGLQFLIQYYNGEERAKGNILERFSAQQFPDLHSELNLSSLELGDSALYFCASSLPGGGDEQFFGPGTRLTVL.

This clone has only one observation. The V gene is TRBV7-3, the J gene TRBJ1-1, with TRBD1 as a possible D gene (5 bases). This CDR3 comprises 12 residues. Germline CDR1 and CDR2: SGHTA and FQGTGA. V was pared by 3 bases and J by 10 bases, with 12 bases between. CDR3 loop: CASSFRQGRAFF. The DNA of the CDR3 is TGTGCCAGCAGCTTTCGGCAGGGAAGAGCTTTCTTT.

V is TRBV2 and J is TRBJ1-5; D is uncertain. Germline V gene data show CDR1 as SNHLY and CDR2 as FYNNEI. The CDR3 has 14 residues. Between the trimmed V and J ends, which lost 5 bases and 7 bases, there was a span of 15 bases. CDR3 sequence (DNA): TGTGCCAGCAGTCTATCTACTGTGGACCAGCCCCAGCATTTT. Its translation is CASSLSTVDQPQHF.

CDR3 loop: CASSPPAETQYF. For the CDR3, the DNA is TGTGCCAGCTCACCACCGGCGGAGACCCAGTACTTC. The chain is built from TRBV18 and TRBJ2-5; D is unresolved. The germline gives CDR1 KGHSH, CDR2 LQKENI. The CDR3 is made up of 12 amino acids. Trimming removed 0 bases from V and 5 bases from J, with 4 bases in between.

This sequence joins TRBV5-1 and TRBJ1-2; 10 positions agree with TRBD1. Germline CDR1 is SGHRS and CDR2 is YFSETQ. The V and J ends lost 4 bases and 6 bases, in that order; junction bases with no gene match: 6. The CDR3 has 14 residues. The CDR3 protein is CASSTDRGLNGYTF. CDR3 nucleotides: TGCGCCAGCAGCACTGACAGGGGGCTAAATGGCTACACCTTC.

The count of this clone is one. CDR3 protein: CASSLGGTAGNTIYF. The CDR3 region has the DNA TGTGCCAGCAGCTTGGGGGGAACGGCTGGAAACACCATATATTTT. The chain joins TRBV7-9 to TRBJ1-3; tentatively, D is TRBD1 (5 bases). Germline V CDR1 and CDR2: SEHNR, FQNEAQ (reference sequence). The length of the CDR3 is 15 residues. The germline V and J ends were trimmed by 3 bases and 2 bases, with 11 bases remaining between them.

The rearrangement links TRBV5-1 to TRBJ1-6; D is ambiguous. Germline assignment: CDR1 SGHRS and CDR2 YFSETQ. This CDR3 is built from 16 residues. V was trimmed by 4 bases and J by 0 bases, leaving 11 bases between them. The CDR3 DNA reads as TGCGCCAGCAGCCTGGAGGGAAGCTCCTATAATTCACCCCTCCACTTT. Translated: CASSLEGSSYNSPLHF. The full variable domain, in which reference TRBV5-1 and TRBJ1-6 provide the parts outside the CDR3, is KAGVTQTPRYLIKTRGQQVTLSCSPISGHRSVSWYQQTPGQGLQFLFEYFSETQRNKGNFPGRFSGRQFSNSRSEMNVSTLELGDSALYLCASSLEGSSYNSPLHFGNGTRLTVT.